A single sample gave rise to the 14 T cell receptor beta chains below, sequenced in a study of human T cells and chemical hapten exposure (dated by TCRdb to the early 2020s). This specimen's time point label, interpreted: patch test 1, 2 weeks after DPC sensitization. The treatment or condition label corresponds to: therapeutic diphenylcyclopropenone sensitization with weekly scalp DPC. Libraries were constructed by RACE. TCRdb records NextSeq 500 as the sequencer. The raw public data were reprocessed by TCRdb itself: fastp quality trimming at Q25, MiXCR clonotype calling, in-frame beta chains only. Every distinct CDR3 protein forms one entry, paired with its most common genes and DNA. The sample yields some 340,000 distinct CDR3 sequences; approximately 6.3% were counted once. Around 8.2% of the sample goes to the ten largest clones. Sequences were derived from whole blood, sampled in connection with sensitization to the hapten diphenylcyclopropenone (DPC). These receptors were collected from a woman younger than 35 with alopecia areata. Some clones in this sample may be carry-over from other donors' samples.

The gene calls are TRBV4-3 and TRBJ1-4; possible D gene TRBD1, 6 bases. The length of the CDR3 is 16 residues. CDR1 LGHNA and CDR2 YSLEER come from the germline V gene. V lost 0 bases and J 4 bases, leaving 12 bases between the germline ends. CDR3 in DNA: TGCGCCAGCAGCCAAGACTCCTCGGACAGTAATGAAAAACTGTTTTTT. Translated: CASSQDSSDSNEKLFF.

V is TRBV7-2 and J is TRBJ2-3; 14 positions match TRBD2. The CDR3 contains 17 residues. In germline, CDR1 is SGHTA, CDR2 FQGNSA. V gave up 7 bases and J gave up 0 bases; unmatched junction bases: 6. CDR3: CASTWTSGGKSTDTQYF. The CDR3 nucleotides read TGTGCCAGCACCTGGACTAGCGGGGGGAAAAGCACAGATACGCAGTATTTT.

The gene calls are TRBV20-1 and TRBJ2-3, with 7 bases fitting TRBD2. V was clipped by 0 bases and J by 2 bases; unmatched bases: 5. The CDR3 covers 15 residues. Germline values: CDR1 DFQATT, CDR2 SNEGSKA (reference sequence). The CDR3 here is CSARDPAGITDTQYF. CDR3 in DNA: TGCAGTGCTAGAGACCCAGCGGGGATCACAGATACGCAGTATTTT.

The gene calls are TRBV4-3 and TRBJ1-1, with D tentatively TRBD1 (6 bases). The CDR3 has 16 amino acids. V lost 2 bases and J 3 bases, leaving 16 bases between the germline ends. Germline V gene sequence: CDR1 LGHNA, CDR2 YSLEER. CDR3 nucleotides: TGCGCCAGCAGCCAATACCCACCAACAGGGTACACTGAAGCTTTCTTT. Protein product: CASSQYPPTGYTEAFF.

The gene calls are TRBV18 and TRBJ1-1; TRBD1 might be the D (6 bases). Trimming removed 3 bases at V and 2 bases at J, with 16 bases between. The CDR3 is made up of 16 amino acids. Germline V gene lookup returns CDR1 KGHSH and CDR2 LQKENI. CDR3 sequence (DNA): TGTGCCAGCTCACCGGGGGGGCAATGGGCTAACACTGAAGCTTTCTTT. The encoded protein is CASSPGGQWANTEAFF.

Many counts were recorded for this clonotype. The CDR3 is CASSYPGTGDEAFF. DNA for the CDR3: TGTGCCAGCAGTTACCCTGGGACAGGGGATGAAGCTTTCTTT. The gene calls are TRBV6-2 or TRBV6-3 and TRBJ1-1, with TRBD1 matching 10 bases. There are 14 residues in the CDR3. J lost 7 bases, V lost 2 bases, and 4 bases had no gene match. Germline V gives CDR1 MNHEY, CDR2 SVGEGT.

V usage is TRBV28 and J usage is TRBJ1-4; 11 positions agree with TRBD1. Trimming removed 5 bases from V and 6 bases from J; junction bases left unmatched: 5. Looked up from germline, CDR1 is MDHEN and CDR2 is SYDVKM. The CDR3 runs to 15 residues. CDR3 in amino acids: CASSTRTGGYEKLFF. The CDR3 coding sequence is TGTGCCAGCAGTACCCGGACAGGGGGCTATGAAAAACTGTTTTTT.

The table lists this clonotype with a few counts. A single base separates this from a much larger clone, so it may be a read error. The chain employs TRBV27 and TRBJ2-2; D unclear. This CDR3 spans 11 amino acids. Trimming stripped 1 base from V and 7 bases from J, with 1 base between. Germline V lookup: CDR1 MNHEY, CDR2 SMNVEV (reference sequence). CDR3 sequence reads: CASSLFGELFF. In DNA, the CDR3 is TGTGCCAGCAGTTTATTCGGGGAGCTGTTTTTT.

This clonotype was recorded at least ten times. This chain uses TRBV20-1 with TRBJ1-3; D unclear. Trimming took off 7 bases at V and 7 bases at J, with 14 bases between the two ends. Germline V CDR1 and CDR2: DFQATT, SNEGSKA (reference sequence). CDR3 size: 12 residues. This CDR3 reads CSVSLVRNTIYF. The CDR3 DNA follows: TGCAGTGTCTCCCTGGTGCGCAACACCATATATTTT.

The DNA for the CDR3 is TGCGCCAGCAGTCGGACCGCAGGGTCTAATGAAAAACTGTTTTTT. Translated: CASSRTAGSNEKLFF. The J gene is TRBJ1-4, the V gene TRBV4-3; a possible D gene is TRBD1 (5 bases). The CDR3 runs 15 residues. The germline CDR1 and CDR2 sequences are LGHNA and YSLEER. Trimming took 6 bases from V and 3 from J, leaving 14 bases between them.

This clonotype was recorded at least ten times. The rearrangement joins TRBV7-9 to TRBJ2-1; TRBD2 is a possible D gene (7 bases). The V gene lost 3 bases and the J gene lost 8 bases, with 20 bases spanning the gap. Germline V gene sequence: CDR1 SEHNR, CDR2 FQNEAQ (reference sequence). This CDR3 spans 16 amino acids. In nucleotides, the CDR3 is TGTGCCAGCAGCTTCGAGGTGGGGGGGCCCTCCCATGAGCAGTTCTTC. Protein product: CASSFEVGGPSHEQFF.

This clonotype has ten or more counts. The chain couples TRBV7-8 to TRBJ1-5; D uncertain. V was pared by 1 base and J by 0 bases, with 10 bases between. The length of the CDR3 is 16 residues. Germline V gives CDR1 SGHVS, CDR2 FQNEAQ. The chain's CDR3 is CASSLGGGYSNQPQHF. As DNA, the CDR3 is TGTGCCAGCAGCTTAGGAGGCGGTTATAGCAATCAGCCCCAGCATTTT.

This clonotype appeared a few times. A much larger clone lies one base from this, so it may be a read error. This chain uses TRBV7-2 with TRBJ2-7; TRBD1 matches at 7 bases. Per the germline V gene, CDR1 is SGHTA and CDR2 is FQGNSA. This CDR3 comprises 14 residues. DNA for the CDR3: TGTGCCAACAGCTCGACAGGGAACTCCTACGAGCAGTACTTC. This codes for CANSSTGNSYEQYF.

The table lists this clonotype with many counts. J is TRBJ2-3 and V is TRBV6-2 or TRBV6-3; D is ambiguous. Trimming removed 2 bases from V and 1 base from J, with 4 bases in between. From germline, CDR1 is MNHEY and CDR2 SVGEGT. CDR3 length equals 13 residues. The CDR3 sequence: CASSYRRTDTQYF. CDR3 DNA: TGTGCCAGCAGTTACAGACGCACAGATACGCAGTATTTT.